The clone carrying this T cell receptor beta chain was counted ten times or more. Its cognate antigen is unknown. The data are from a study of molecular identifiers for immune sequencing clone quantification. Study results and caveats: Spiked-in Jurkat TCR RNA corresponding to one cell was reported as detectable against more than 750,000 naive cells.

There are 16 residues in the CDR3. CDR1 is SGDLS, CDR2 YYNGEE, per germline. V lost 0 bases and J 5 bases, leaving 12 bases between the germline ends. With listed TCR primers and previously described methods, bulk TCR libraries were prepared. TCRdb used MiXCR to reprocess the PCR reads, holding one entry per CDR3 protein. Counted here are 300,000 to 400,000 distinct CDR3 sequences, about 20% occurring once; the ten biggest clones make up roughly 0.86%. V and J are TRBV9 and TRBJ1-6; D perhaps matches TRBD1 (5 bases). What was sequenced was naive CD8+ T cells from blood, with Jurkat cell RNA spiked in. Noted subset: FACS-sorted CD8+CD4-CCR7+CD45RA+ naive T cells. The receptor was isolated from a human donor in good health. Some libraries in this study had Jurkat cell RNA spiked in. The CDR3 region is CASSVAAGLNNSPLHF. CDR3 bases: TGTGCCAGCAGCGTAGCGGCAGGGCTAAATAATTCACCCCTCCACTTT.